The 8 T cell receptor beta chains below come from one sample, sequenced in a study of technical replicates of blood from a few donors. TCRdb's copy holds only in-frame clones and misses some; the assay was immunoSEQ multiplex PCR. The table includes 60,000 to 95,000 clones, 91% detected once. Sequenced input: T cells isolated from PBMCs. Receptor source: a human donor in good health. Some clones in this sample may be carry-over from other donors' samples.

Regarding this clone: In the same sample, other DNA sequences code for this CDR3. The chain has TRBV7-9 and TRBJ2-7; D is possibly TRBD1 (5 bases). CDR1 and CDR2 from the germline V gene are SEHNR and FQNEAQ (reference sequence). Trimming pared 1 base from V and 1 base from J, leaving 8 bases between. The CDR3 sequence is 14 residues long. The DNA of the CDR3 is TGTGCCAGCAGCTTAGGAGACAGTTCCTACGAGCAGTACTTC. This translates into CASSLGDSSYEQYF.

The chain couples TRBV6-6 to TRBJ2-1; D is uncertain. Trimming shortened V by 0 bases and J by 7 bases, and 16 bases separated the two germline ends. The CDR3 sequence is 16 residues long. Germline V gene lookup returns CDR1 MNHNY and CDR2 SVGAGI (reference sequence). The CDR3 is CASSYSSLPRPNEQFF. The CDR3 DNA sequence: TGTGCCAGCAGTTACTCGAGTCTCCCTCGCCCTAATGAGCAGTTCTTC.

CDR3 protein: CASSDWSSGSNEQFF. The CDR3 region has the DNA TGCGCCAGCAGTGACTGGAGTAGCGGGAGTAATGAGCAGTTCTTC. The rearrangement uses TRBV10-1 and TRBJ2-1, with 9 bases fitting TRBD2. The CDR3 has 15 amino acids. CDR1 WNHNN and CDR2 SYGVQD come from the germline V gene (reference sequence). V was pared by 3 bases and J by 7 bases, with 7 bases of the junction left unmatched.

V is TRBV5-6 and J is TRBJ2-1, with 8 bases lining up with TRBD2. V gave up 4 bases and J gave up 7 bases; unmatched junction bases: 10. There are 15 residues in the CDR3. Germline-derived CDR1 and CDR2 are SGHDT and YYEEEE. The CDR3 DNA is TGTGCCAGCAGCCCCTCGGGAGGGAATCTGAATGAGCAGTTCTTC. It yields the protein CASSPSGGNLNEQFF.

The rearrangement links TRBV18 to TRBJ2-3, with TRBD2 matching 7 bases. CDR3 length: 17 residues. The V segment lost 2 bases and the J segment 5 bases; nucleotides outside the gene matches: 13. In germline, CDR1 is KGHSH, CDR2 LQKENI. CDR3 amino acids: CASSPRVVGRILDTQYF. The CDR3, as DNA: TGTGCCAGCTCACCAAGGGTGGTCGGGAGGATTCTAGATACGCAGTATTTT.

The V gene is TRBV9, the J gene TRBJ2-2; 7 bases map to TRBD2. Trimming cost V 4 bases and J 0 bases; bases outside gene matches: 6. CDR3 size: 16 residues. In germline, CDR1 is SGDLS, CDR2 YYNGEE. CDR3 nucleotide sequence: TGTGCCAGCAGCTTCGCGGGAGCCGCGAACACCGGGGAGCTGTTTTTT. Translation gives CASSFAGAANTGELFF. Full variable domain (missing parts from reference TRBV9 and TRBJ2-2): DSGVTQTPKHLITATGQRVTLRCSPRSGDLSVYWYQQSLDQGLQFLIQYYNGEERAKGNILERFSAQQFPDLHSELNLSSLELGDSALYFCASSFAGAANTGELFFGEGSRLTVL.

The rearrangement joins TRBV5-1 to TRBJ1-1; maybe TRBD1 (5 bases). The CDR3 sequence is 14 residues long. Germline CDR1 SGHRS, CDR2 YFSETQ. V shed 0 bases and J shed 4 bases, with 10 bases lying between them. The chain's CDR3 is CASSLVGPGTEAFF. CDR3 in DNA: TGCGCCAGCAGCTTGGTGGGGCCCGGCACTGAAGCTTTCTTT.

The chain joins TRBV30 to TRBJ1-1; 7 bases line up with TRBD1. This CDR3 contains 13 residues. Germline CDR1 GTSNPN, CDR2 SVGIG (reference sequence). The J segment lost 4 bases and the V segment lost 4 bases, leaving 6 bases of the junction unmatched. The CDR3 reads CAWMGQMSTEAFF. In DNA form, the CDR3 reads TGTGCCTGGATGGGACAGATGAGCACTGAAGCTTTCTTT. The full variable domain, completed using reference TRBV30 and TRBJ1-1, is SQTIHQWPATLVQPVGSPLSLECTVEGTSNPNLYWYRQAAGRGLQLLFYSVGIGQISSEVPQNLSASRPQDRQFILSSKKLLLSDSGFYLCAWMGQMSTEAFFGQGTRLTVV.